Below, 30 T cell receptor beta chains from the same sample are listed, as sequenced in a study of cytomegalovirus exposure and HLA in healthy donors. The PCR was carried out with 60 Vbeta primers and 13 Jbeta primers. The assay was immunoSEQ multiplex PCR, and TCRdb's table has in-frame clones only and misses some. The data hold fewer than 250,000 clones, with 80% to 90% observed a single time. The specimen was PBMCs. These receptors were taken from a man aged 25-45 years in good health and CMV-seronegative.

The chain joins TRBV18 to TRBJ1-4, with D perhaps TRBD1 (5 bases). CDR1 KGHSH and CDR2 LQKENI come from the germline V gene. Between the trimmed V and J ends, which lost 2 bases and 7 bases, there was a span of 20 bases. CDR3 size: 17 residues. CDR3 loop: CASSPSAPAGRGEKLFF. CDR3 bases: TGTGCCAGCTCACCATCGGCACCCGCGGGGCGGGGTGAAAAACTGTTTTTT.

The chain recombines TRBV7-3 with TRBJ1-2; 7 bases agree with TRBD1. This CDR3 contains 13 residues. V lost 2 bases, J lost 8 bases, and 5 bases stayed unmatched. CDR1 SGHTA and CDR2 FQGTGA come from the germline V gene. The CDR3 sequence: CASSLGQGGGYTF. The CDR3 coding sequence is TGTGCCAGCAGCTTAGGCCAGGGGGGAGGCTACACCTTC.

The chain links TRBV2 to TRBJ1-3, with no clear D. Germline loops: CDR1 SNHLY, CDR2 FYNNEI. Trimming shortened V by 5 bases and J by 1 base, and 12 bases separated the two germline ends. The CDR3 has 15 amino acids. The CDR3 sequence is CASSYRSTSGNTIYF. Written as DNA, the CDR3 is TGTGCCAGCAGTTACCGATCCACTTCTGGAAACACCATATATTTT.

This clone occurred a few times. This chain links TRBV6-6 with TRBJ1-1; no clear D gene. CDR3 length: 11 amino acids. V was trimmed by 11 bases and J by 4 bases, leaving 11 bases between them. CDR1 and CDR2 from the germline V gene are MNHNY and SVGAGI (reference sequence). CDR3 loop: CAAAAATEAFF. The CDR3, as DNA: TGTGCCGCTGCGGCGGCCACTGAAGCTTTCTTT.

The rearrangement joins TRBV19 to TRBJ2-1, with D possibly TRBD2 on 5 matching bases. The length of the CDR3 is 16 residues. Between the trimmed V and J ends, which lost 5 bases and 7 bases, there was a span of 21 bases. The germline gives CDR1 LNHDA, CDR2 SQIVND (reference sequence). As DNA, the CDR3 is TGTGCCAGTAGTCCCGCACCGACCCCGGGGTGGAATGAGCAGTTCTTC. Translated, it gives CASSPAPTPGWNEQFF.

The chain uses TRBV7-8 and TRBJ2-7; a possible D gene is TRBD2 (6 bases). The CDR3 spans 14 residues. Deletions cut 0 bases from V and 2 bases from J, with 8 bases between. Germline CDR1 is SGHVS and CDR2 is FQNEAQ. CDR3 sequence: CASSLAEGTYEQYF. The CDR3 DNA sequence: TGTGCCAGCAGCTTAGCGGAGGGCACCTACGAGCAGTACTTC.

This chain uses TRBV5-1 with TRBJ2-3; D is unclear. The CDR3 length is 17 residues. The V end lost 0 bases, the J end lost 1 base, and 15 bases lay between the germline ends. Germline V CDR1 and CDR2: SGHRS, YFSETQ. CDR3 region: CASSLGLDDSGTDTQYF. CDR3 nucleotide sequence: TGCGCCAGCAGCTTGGGACTCGACGACTCAGGCACAGATACGCAGTATTTT.

The chain joins TRBV27 to TRBJ1-4; D is perhaps TRBD1 (6 bases). Germline V CDR1 and CDR2: MNHEY, SMNVEV (reference sequence). This CDR3 is 14 amino acids long. V was cut by 4 bases and J by 4 bases, with 10 bases left in between. CDR3 protein: CASSYQGHNEKLFF. CDR3 DNA: TGTGCCAGCAGTTATCAGGGGCATAATGAAAAACTGTTTTTT.

This clone has more than one count but fewer than ten. The CDR3 here is CASNFGGPLPEAFF. The CDR3 DNA sequence: TGTGCCAGCAATTTCGGGGGACCTCTTCCTGAAGCTTTCTTT. This rearrangement joins TRBV6-1 to TRBJ1-1; tentative D call: TRBD1 (5 bases). Trimming shortened V by 7 bases and J by 6 bases, and 18 bases separated the two germline ends. This CDR3 has 14 residues. From germline, CDR1 is MNHNS and CDR2 SASEGT.

The V gene is TRBV5-1, the J gene TRBJ2-6; D perhaps matches TRBD1 (6 bases). The V gene lost 5 bases and the J gene lost 2 bases, with 8 bases spanning the gap. CDR1 is SGHRS, CDR2 YFSETQ, per germline. The length of the CDR3 is 14 residues. CDR3 DNA sequence: TGCGCCAGCAGTCCAGGGGCTGGGGCCAACGTCCTGACTTTC. Translated: CASSPGAGANVLTF. Full variable domain (outside the CDR3, taken from reference TRBV5-1 and TRBJ2-6): KAGVTQTPRYLIKTRGQQVTLSCSPISGHRSVSWYQQTPGQGLQFLFEYFSETQRNKGNFPGRFSGRQFSNSRSEMNVSTLELGDSALYLCASSPGAGANVLTFGAGSRLTVL.

The chain uses TRBV4-2 and TRBJ2-3, with 15 bases fitting TRBD2. The junction had 17 bases not matched to a gene; V was cut back by 4 bases and J by 3 bases. Germline CDR1 reads LGHNA; CDR2 reads YNFKEQ. This CDR3 has 21 amino acids. The DNA for the CDR3 is TGTGCCAGCAGCCCCACCGACTGGACTAGCGGGGGGGTAGGGTGGACAGATACGCAGTATTTT. Protein: CASSPTDWTSGGVGWTDTQYF.

The rearrangement links TRBV6-6 to TRBJ2-2, with D possibly TRBD1 on 6 matching bases. The length of the CDR3 is 13 residues. Germline CDR1 reads MNHNY; CDR2 reads SVGAGI (reference sequence). Between the trimmed V and J ends, which lost 7 bases and 4 bases, there was a span of 10 bases. This CDR3 is CASKTGGTGELFF. The CDR3 nucleotides read TGTGCCAGCAAGACAGGAGGCACCGGGGAGCTGTTTTTT.

The chain has TRBV5-8 and TRBJ2-1; 7 bases are shared with TRBD1. Germline CDR1 and CDR2: SGHTS and YDEGEE. Trimming cost V 4 bases and J 7 bases; bases outside gene matches: 11. This CDR3 region has 15 residues. The CDR3 DNA sequence: TGTGCCAGCAGCGCTACAGGGGATTTTGCAAATGAGCAGTTCTTC. Translating it yields CASSATGDFANEQFF. The variable domain in full, completed from reference TRBV5-8 and TRBJ2-1, reads EAGVTQSPTHLIKTRGQQATLRCSPISGHTSVYWYQQALGLGLQFLLWYDEGEERNRGNFPPRFSGRQFPNYSSELNVNALELEDSALYLCASSATGDFANEQFFGPGTRLTVL.

This chain joins TRBV7-6 and TRBJ1-4, with 8 bases aligning to TRBD1. This CDR3 has 16 residues. With 3 bases clipped from V and 1 base from J, the junction kept 4 bases outside the gene matches. In germline, CDR1 is SGHVS, CDR2 FNYEAQ. CDR3 nucleotide sequence: TGTGCCAGCAGCTTCGACAGGGGTGGAACTAATGAAAAACTGTTTTTT. As protein: CASSFDRGGTNEKLFF.

V and J are TRBV27 and TRBJ2-7; perhaps TRBD2 as D (5 bases). Looked up from germline, CDR1 is MNHEY and CDR2 is SMNVEV (reference sequence). This CDR3 region has 13 residues. V shed 4 bases and J shed 3 bases, with 10 bases lying between them. This CDR3 is CASSSAGDYEQYF. In nucleotides, the CDR3 is TGTGCCAGCAGTTCGGCCGGGGACTACGAGCAGTACTTC.

The chain joins TRBV18 to TRBJ1-1, with 10 bases matching TRBD1. Germline lookup yields CDR1 KGHSH and CDR2 LQKENI. The ends lost 3 bases at V and 4 bases at J; junction bases unmatched: 5. This CDR3 region has 15 residues. CDR3: CASSPKGQGSTEAFF. The CDR3 nucleotides read TGTGCCAGCTCACCGAAGGGACAGGGGAGCACTGAAGCTTTCTTT.

This clone showed up just once. The rearrangement joins TRBV9 to TRBJ1-6; D gene unclear. The V end was cut by 3 bases, the J end by 1 base, with 8 bases between. This CDR3 has 15 residues. Germline values: CDR1 SGDLS, CDR2 YYNGEE. The CDR3 protein is CASSAAGSYNSPLHF. The CDR3 DNA sequence: TGTGCCAGCAGCGCGGCGGGGTCCTATAATTCACCCCTCCACTTT.

This clone was detected a few times. The chain has TRBV6-6 and TRBJ1-1, with D possibly being TRBD1 (6 bases). The CDR3 length is 12 residues. The germline V and J ends were trimmed by 4 bases and 6 bases, with 9 bases remaining between them. CDR1 and CDR2 from the germline V gene are MNHNY and SVGAGI (reference sequence). This CDR3 is CASSSYRAEAFF. CDR3 nucleotide sequence: TGTGCCAGCAGTTCGTACAGGGCTGAAGCTTTCTTT.

This clone appeared once. V is TRBV27 and J is TRBJ1-3; D remains ambiguous. Germline V gene data show CDR1 as MNHEY and CDR2 as SMNVEV (reference sequence). This CDR3 region has 10 residues. The CDR3 DNA is TGTGTTCCTAAAGAGGACACCATATATTTT. Translating gives CVPKEDTIYF.

The chain links TRBV18 to TRBJ2-7; 11 bases are shared with TRBD2. The CDR3 has 18 amino acids. Germline loops: CDR1 KGHSH, CDR2 LQKENI. The V segment lost 5 bases and the J segment 0 bases; nucleotides outside the gene matches: 12. For the CDR3, the DNA is TGTGCCAGCTCAAGGCTGCTAGCGGGGGGCGCTAGCTCCTACGAGCAGTACTTC. This sequence encodes CASSRLLAGGASSYEQYF. Filled out from reference TRBV18 and TRBJ2-7, the complete variable domain reads NAGVMQNPRHLVRRRGQEARLRCSPMKGHSHVYWYRQLPEEGLKFMVYLQKENIIDESGMPKERFSAEFPKEGPSILRIQQVVRGDSAAYFCASSRLLAGGASSYEQYFGPGTRLTVT.

The chain is built from TRBV4-1 and TRBJ2-5; D gene unclear. Trimming removed 4 bases from V and 3 bases from J, with 9 bases in between. Germline CDR1 and CDR2: MGHRA and YSYEKL. The CDR3 loop spans 13 amino acids. The chain's CDR3 is CASSPLEKETQYF. CDR3 DNA: TGCGCCAGCAGCCCGTTAGAAAAAGAGACCCAGTACTTC.

This chain links TRBV7-6 with TRBJ2-5; 9 positions match TRBD1. V trimming: 3 bases; J trimming: 2 bases; junction bases outside the gene matches: 7. The CDR3 extends over 16 amino acids. CDR1 and CDR2 from the germline V gene are SGHVS and FNYEAQ. The CDR3 loop is CASSLGTGINQETQYF. The DNA for the CDR3 is TGTGCCAGCAGCTTGGGGACAGGGATAAATCAAGAGACCCAGTACTTC.

This chain joins TRBV4-2 and TRBJ1-1; D perhaps matches TRBD1 (6 bases). CDR1 and CDR2 from the germline V gene are LGHNA and YNFKEQ. Trimming left V 0 bases short and J 1 base short, with 15 bases between. The CDR3 consists of 17 residues. The CDR3 region is CASSQDVRPGANTEAFF. Written as DNA, the CDR3 is TGTGCCAGCAGCCAAGATGTTCGCCCAGGGGCGAACACTGAAGCTTTCTTT.

This clone was counted a few times. V usage is TRBV29-1 and J usage is TRBJ2-7; D perhaps matches TRBD1 (5 bases). CDR3 length equals 11 residues. Trimming took off 7 bases at V and 3 bases at J, with 10 bases between the two ends. Germline V lookup: CDR1 SQVTM, CDR2 ANQGSEA. The CDR3 spells CSAATVYEQYF. CDR3 in DNA: TGCAGCGCCGCGACAGTCTACGAGCAGTACTTC.

This rearrangement joins TRBV11-2 to TRBJ2-3, with D possibly being TRBD1 (6 bases). CDR3 size: 14 residues. CDR1 and CDR2 (germline): SGHAT, FQNNGV. Between the trimmed V and J ends, which lost 1 base and 4 bases, there was a span of 9 bases. The CDR3 sequence: CASSLGTVPDTQYF. For the CDR3, the DNA is TGTGCCAGCAGCTTAGGGACAGTCCCAGATACGCAGTATTTT.

The J gene is TRBJ1-2, the V gene TRBV5-1; 10 nucleotides line up with TRBD1. Germline V gene data show CDR1 as SGHRS and CDR2 as YFSETQ. The CDR3 totals 15 residues. The trim removed 4 bases at V and 8 bases at J, leaving 11 bases unmatched. CDR3 loop: CASSEMTGGATGYTF. The CDR3 coding sequence is TGCGCCAGCAGCGAGATGACAGGGGGCGCGACCGGCTACACCTTC.

The genes are TRBV10-1 and TRBJ1-4; TRBD1 matches 7 bases. Germline values: CDR1 WNHNN, CDR2 SYGVQD (reference sequence). Losses at the gene ends were 8 bases for V and 6 bases for J; bases not matched to a gene: 15. This CDR3 contains 16 residues. DNA of the CDR3: TGCGCCAGCCATATTGAGAGACAGGGCTGGGATGAAAAACTGTTTTTT. Its translation: CASHIERQGWDEKLFF.

V is TRBV6-5 and J is TRBJ2-1; possibly TRBD2 for D (7 bases). V lost 5 bases to trimming and J lost 7 bases, with 12 bases between them. The CDR3 contains 13 residues. Germline V gives CDR1 MNHEY, CDR2 SVGAGI. The CDR3 DNA reads TGTGCCAGCAGTAACGGGGGGCTTAATGAGCAGTTCTTC. It yields the protein CASSNGGLNEQFF.

A few counts support this clone. The J gene is TRBJ2-2, the V gene TRBV5-4; no clear D gene. Germline CDR1 SGHNT, CDR2 YYREEE (reference sequence). The CDR3 is 14 residues long. V shed 1 base and J shed 3 bases, with 7 bases lying between them. CDR3 bases: TGTGCCAGCAGCTTGTCGACTTACACCGGGGAGCTGTTTTTT. This sequence encodes CASSLSTYTGELFF. Full variable domain (remainder filled in from reference TRBV5-4 and TRBJ2-2): ETGVTQSPTHLIKTRGQQVTLRCSSQSGHNTVSWYQQALGQGPQFIFQYYREEENGRGNFPPRFSGLQFPNYSSELNVNALELDDSALYLCASSLSTYTGELFFGEGSRLTVL.

The V and J genes are TRBV7-5 and TRBJ1-3; no check of the table's D call, TRBD1, against the DNA was made. TRBV7-5 is a recognized pseudogene. CDR3 length equals 17 residues. The CDR3 reads CARSSRSWTVSGNTIYF. For the CDR3, the DNA is TGTGCCAGAAGCTCCCGGAGCTGGACAGTCTCTGGAAACACCATATATTTT.